This record concerns one TCR beta chain sequence. Germline assignment: CDR1 SGHVT and CDR2 SQSDAQ. V was cut by 4 bases and J by 6 bases, with 6 bases left in between. The CDR3 contains 11 residues. Using its own MiXCR run on the PCR reads, TCRdb lists one record per CDR3 protein. This repertoire shows under 20,000 distinct CDR3 sequences, under 50% found once; its top ten account for 6% to 7%. This record belongs to a study of tumor-infiltrating lymphocytes in oesophageal squamous cell carcinoma. This receptor was taken from a male donor with esophageal squamous cell carcinoma. The sequenced sample consisted of blood. V and J are TRBV7-4 and TRBJ2-5; D gene unclear. The CDR3, as DNA: TGTGCCAGCAGCTCCGCGCAGACCCAGTACTTC. Protein: CASSSAQTQYF.